The clone carrying this T cell receptor (beta chain) was observed at least ten times. What it binds is not known. This entry belongs to a study of T-cell reconstitution after alpha-beta-depleted transplantation in children. Study-level points and caveats: At one year after transplant, newly produced T cells mostly accounted for T-cell counts and diversity. After transplant, high TCRbeta diversity at day 60 in some patients arose from surviving recipient T cells and thymic progenitors.

Molecular barcoding with unique molecular identifiers was used for the TCRbeta library. One entry per CDR3 protein results from TCRdb running MiXCR on the PCR reads. Of 240,000 or so distinct CDR3 sequences listed, under 9.5% are singletons. This receptor was taken from a male patient under 18 who had a stem cell transplant for acute lymphoblastic leukemia, so the T cells may come from the graft donor. This sample comprised PBMCs, mostly from graft donor cells, obtained 180 days after TCRalphabeta/CD19-depleted stem cell transplant.

CDR3 amino acids: CASTPGGQGGTQYF. Written as DNA, the CDR3 is TGTGCCAGCACCCCCGGTGGGCAGGGCGGGACCCAGTACTTC. This chain uses TRBV12-3 or TRBV12-4 with TRBJ2-5, with a weak D call TRBD1 (5 bases). The CDR3 has 14 residues. V lost 7 bases to trimming and J lost 7 bases, with 19 bases between them.